The 18 T cell receptor beta chains below come from one sample, sequenced in a study of patients and donors after allogeneic stem cell transplantation. Each CDR3 protein gets one entry after TCRdb re-called the RT-PCR reads with MiXCR. This sample yields 80,000 to 90,000 distinct CDR3 sequences, of which approximately 49% are seen a single time; 60% to 65% belongs to the top ten. Sequenced sample: blood, either unsorted or a sorted T cell fraction (not recorded which). These receptors were obtained from a human donor who was either an allogeneic HSCT recipient or a stem cell or donor lymphocyte infusion donor (not recorded which). It is not recorded whose cells these are; they may come from a transplant donor.

This clonotype has only a few counts. J is TRBJ1-1 and V is TRBV6-5; D not certain. The germline V and J ends were trimmed by 1 base and 1 base, with 4 bases remaining between them. This CDR3 region has 13 residues. Germline V gene lookup returns CDR1 MNHEY and CDR2 SVGAGI. Written as DNA, the CDR3 is TGTGCCAGCAGTTACTACGGGAACACTGAAGCTTTCTTT. Protein sequence: CASSYYGNTEAFF.

This chain links TRBV12-3 or TRBV12-4 with TRBJ2-5; D ambiguous. Trimming left V 8 bases short and J 5 bases short, with 12 bases between. This CDR3 is built from 12 residues. For the CDR3, the DNA is TGTGCCAGCTTTTCCGGTTTTGAGACCCAGTACTTC. Amino acids: CASFSGFETQYF.

The chain has TRBV13 and TRBJ1-2; D not resolved. This CDR3 is built from 11 residues. CDR1 and CDR2 from the germline V gene are PRHDT and FYEKMQ (reference sequence). V lost 3 bases and J 3 bases, leaving 2 bases between the germline ends. The CDR3 nucleotides are TGTGCCAGCAGCTTCGACTATGGCTACACCTTC. Its protein is CASSFDYGYTF. The entire variable domain, with the rest obtained from reference TRBV13 and TRBJ1-2, is as follows: AAGVIQSPRHLIKEKRETATLKCYPIPRHDTVYWYQQGPGQDPQFLISFYEKMQSDKGSIPDRFSAQQFSDYHSELNMSSLELGDSALYFCASSFDYGYTFGSGTRLTVV.

This clonotype was observed a handful of times. The V gene is TRBV5-1, the J gene TRBJ1-2; no definite D call. Trimming stripped 4 bases from V and 0 bases from J, with 16 bases between. CDR3 size: 16 residues. Germline V gives CDR1 SGHRS, CDR2 YFSETQ. The CDR3 loop reads CASSPWAPAANYGYTF. The CDR3 DNA is TGCGCCAGCAGCCCCTGGGCGCCAGCAGCTAACTATGGCTACACCTTC.

This sequence joins TRBV9 and TRBJ1-1; D ambiguous. There are 12 residues in the CDR3. Germline loops: CDR1 SGDLS, CDR2 YYNGEE. V lost 2 bases and J lost 5, with 7 bases in between. CDR3 coding DNA: TGTGCCAGCAGCGTGTTGGGAACTGAAGCTTTCTTT. This translates into CASSVLGTEAFF.

This chain connects TRBV14 to TRBJ1-2; 7 bases line up with TRBD1. The junction had 5 bases not matched to a gene; V was cut back by 1 base and J by 3 bases. CDR1 and CDR2 (germline): SGHDN, FVKESK. This CDR3 contains 15 residues. Here the CDR3 DNA reads TGTGCCAGCAGCCAAGTCAAGGGACAGCACTATGGCTACACCTTC. Protein: CASSQVKGQHYGYTF.

J is TRBJ1-1 and V is TRBV30, with D hard to call. The CDR3 runs 11 residues. Trimming cost V 3 bases and J 10 bases, with 12 bases left between them. CDR1 and CDR2 (germline): GTSNPN, SVGIG (reference sequence). CDR3 nucleotide sequence: TGTGCCTGGAGCCCTCGGGTAGGAGCTTTCTTT. It yields the protein CAWSPRVGAFF.

This clonotype has only a few counts. The gene calls are TRBV20-1 and TRBJ2-1; 7 nucleotides align to TRBD2. This CDR3 is built from 16 residues. V lost 0 bases, J lost 0 bases, and 5 bases stayed unmatched. Germline V gene data show CDR1 as DFQATT and CDR2 as SNEGSKA (reference sequence). In DNA form, the CDR3 reads TGCAGTGCTAGAGATCCGAGCGGGGTCTCCTACAATGAGCAGTTCTTC. Amino acids: CSARDPSGVSYNEQFF.

The V call is TRBV7-9, the J call TRBJ2-2; no reliable D call. This CDR3 is built from 15 residues. From germline, CDR1 is SEHNR and CDR2 FQNEAQ (reference sequence). The germline V and J ends were trimmed by 5 bases and 0 bases, with 10 bases remaining between them. CDR3 sequence: CASSPRNTNTGELFF. The DNA of the CDR3 is TGTGCCAGCAGCCCCCGAAACACGAACACCGGGGAGCTGTTTTTT.

This clonotype was seen a handful of times. The V gene is TRBV6-5, the J gene TRBJ1-5; 7 bases map to TRBD1. CDR1 and CDR2 from the germline V gene are MNHEY and SVGAGI. There are 15 residues in the CDR3. Losses at the gene ends were 0 bases for V and 2 bases for J; bases not matched to a gene: 1. The DNA for the CDR3 is TGTGCCAGCAGTTACTCCGGACAGGGCAATCAGCCCCAGCATTTT. Its protein product is CASSYSGQGNQPQHF.

V is TRBV11-2 and J is TRBJ2-5, with unresolved D. Germline CDR1 is SGHAT and CDR2 is FQNNGV. Trimming cost V 5 bases and J 2 bases, with 12 bases left between them. The CDR3 is 14 amino acids. The CDR3 protein is CASSDIRKQETQYF. The CDR3 DNA follows: TGTGCCAGCAGCGATATAAGGAAACAAGAGACCCAGTACTTC.

This clonotype was seen more than once but under ten times. The chain carries TRBV6-2 or TRBV6-3 and TRBJ1-5; weak D call: TRBD1 (5 bases). Trimming took 2 bases from V and 4 from J, leaving 15 bases between them. Per germline, CDR1 MNHEY and CDR2 SVGEGT. The CDR3 runs to 16 residues. CDR3 in amino acids: CASSYRGEYGNQPQHF. CDR3 DNA sequence: TGTGCCAGCAGTTACCGAGGGGAGTATGGTAATCAGCCCCAGCATTTT.

The CDR3 nucleotides are TGTGCCAGCAGCCAAGATAATGCAGGGGGAGGTGAAAAACTGTTTTTT. Translating it yields CASSQDNAGGGEKLFF. The J gene is TRBJ1-4, the V gene TRBV4-2; 7 nucleotides match TRBD1. CDR1 and CDR2 from the germline V gene are LGHNA and YNFKEQ. V dropped 0 bases and J dropped 7; count of bases not matched to a gene: 8. There are 16 residues in the CDR3.

This chain's CDR3 is CASSVRKAGGYTF. For the CDR3, the DNA is TGTGCCAGCAGCGTGCGGAAGGCCGGCGGCTACACCTTC. This chain connects TRBV9 to TRBJ1-2; unclear D gene. Germline V gives CDR1 SGDLS, CDR2 YYNGEE. The CDR3 extends over 13 amino acids. Trimming removed 2 bases from V and 8 bases from J, with 13 bases in between.

The chain has TRBV27 and TRBJ1-1, with 8 bases fitting TRBD1. J lost 2 bases, V lost 7 bases, and 12 bases had no gene match. This CDR3 region has 16 residues. CDR1 is MNHEY and CDR2 is SMNVEV in the germline V gene (reference sequence). CDR3 in DNA: TGTGCCAGCACCAATATAGGACAGGGCTTCAACACTGAAGCTTTCTTT. Residues: CASTNIGQGFNTEAFF.

V and J are TRBV28 and TRBJ1-1; D is possibly TRBD1 (6 bases). The CDR3 sequence is 16 residues long. Trimming removed 5 bases at V and 8 bases at J, with 24 bases between. Per germline, CDR1 MDHEN and CDR2 SYDVKM. In DNA form, the CDR3 reads TGTGCCAGCAGTCCTATCTGGGGACAACGACAATACGAAGCTTTCTTT. Amino acid sequence: CASSPIWGQRQYEAFF.

The CDR3 reads CSVVEGGGYTF. The DNA for the CDR3 is TGCAGCGTTGTCGAGGGGGGCGGCTACACCTTC. The genes are TRBV29-1 and TRBJ1-2; possible D gene TRBD1, 6 bases. The CDR3 has 11 residues. The germline gives CDR1 SQVTM, CDR2 ANQGSEA. Trimming left V 4 bases short and J 8 bases short, with 11 bases between.

The chain uses TRBV12-3 or TRBV12-4 and TRBJ1-2; no firm D call. The CDR3 runs to 13 residues. Trimming pared 6 bases from V and 1 base from J, leaving 9 bases between. This CDR3 reads CASRDRDNYGYTF. DNA for the CDR3: TGTGCCAGCAGGGACCGGGATAACTATGGCTACACCTTC.